This T cell receptor beta chain is drawn from a study of blood T cell repertoires in COVID-19. The overall study: Some COVID-19 samples were acute and others convalescent; all came from the United States, Italy and Spain.

Study processing details: Amplified reference gene primers provided the basis for estimating nucleated cell counts. Some clones are missing from TCRdb's copy, which holds only in-frame ones; the method was immunoSEQ multiplex PCR. V, J and clone size are taken as reported in that table, and D and trimming were inferred from the DNA itself. Counted here are approximately 150,000 clones, roughly 81% occurring once; the ten biggest clones make up roughly 5.4%. Germline values: CDR1 KGHSH, CDR2 LQKENI. Between the trimmed V and J ends, which lost 0 bases and 0 bases, there was a span of 8 bases. The CDR3 runs to 16 residues. In Seattle, patients joined the study during active infection and were tracked longitudinally.

This TCR was sampled from a woman in her forties or fifties with COVID-19, enrolled during active disease. The sequencing input was peripheral blood. V gene TRBV18 combines with J gene TRBJ2-2, with unresolved D. The CDR3 sequence: CASSPPVTANTGELFF. CDR3 bases: TGTGCCAGCTCACCACCGGTCACAGCGAACACCGGGGAGCTGTTTTTT.